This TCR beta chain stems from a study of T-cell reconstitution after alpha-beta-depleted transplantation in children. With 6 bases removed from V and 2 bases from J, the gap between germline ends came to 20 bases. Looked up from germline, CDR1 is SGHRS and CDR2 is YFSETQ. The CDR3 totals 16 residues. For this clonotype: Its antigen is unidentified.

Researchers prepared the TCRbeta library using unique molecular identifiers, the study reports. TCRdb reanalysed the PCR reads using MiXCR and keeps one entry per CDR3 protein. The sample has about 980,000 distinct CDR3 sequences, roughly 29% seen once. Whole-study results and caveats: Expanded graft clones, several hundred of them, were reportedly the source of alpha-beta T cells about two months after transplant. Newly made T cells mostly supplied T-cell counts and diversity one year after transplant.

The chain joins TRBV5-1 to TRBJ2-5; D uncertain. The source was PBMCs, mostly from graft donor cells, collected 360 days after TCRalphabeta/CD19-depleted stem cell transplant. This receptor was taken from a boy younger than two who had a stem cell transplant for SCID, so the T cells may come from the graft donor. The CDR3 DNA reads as TGCGCCAGCACCCCTTGGGAAGGGAAAGGGCAAGAGACCCAGTACTTC. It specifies CASTPWEGKGQETQYF.